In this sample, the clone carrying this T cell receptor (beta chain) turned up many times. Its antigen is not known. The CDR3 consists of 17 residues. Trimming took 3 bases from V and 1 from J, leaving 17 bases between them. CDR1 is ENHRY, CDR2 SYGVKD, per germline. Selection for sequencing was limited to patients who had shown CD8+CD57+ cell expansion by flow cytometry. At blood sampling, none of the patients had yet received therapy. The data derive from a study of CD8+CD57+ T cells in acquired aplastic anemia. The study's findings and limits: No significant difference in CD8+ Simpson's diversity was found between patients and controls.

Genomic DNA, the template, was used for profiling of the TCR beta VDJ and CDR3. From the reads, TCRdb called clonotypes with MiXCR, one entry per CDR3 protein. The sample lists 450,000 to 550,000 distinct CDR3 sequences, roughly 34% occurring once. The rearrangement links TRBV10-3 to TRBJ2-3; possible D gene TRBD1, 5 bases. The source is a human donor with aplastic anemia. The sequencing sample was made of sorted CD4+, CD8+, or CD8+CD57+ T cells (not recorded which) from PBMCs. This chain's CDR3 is CAISDLGQGGRTDTQYF. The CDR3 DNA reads TGTGCCATCAGTGATCTTGGGCAGGGCGGACGCACAGATACGCAGTATTTT.